This T cell receptor (beta chain) was sequenced in a study of lung T cells in sarcoidosis with Löfgren's syndrome. The overall study: Sarcoidosis features CD4+ T cell accumulation in bronchoalveolar lavage fluid. Repertoire analyses centered on Löfgren's syndrome patients. Notes on the study in general: Shared TRAV12-1 and TRBV2 CDR3 motifs were reported across several patients. Versus controls, Löfgren's syndrome patients reportedly showed TRAV12-1 and TRBV2 as most expanded.

Germline V gene sequence: CDR1 SGHTA, CDR2 FQGNSA. The ends were cut back, 3 bases at V and 2 bases at J, with 7 bases in the middle. The CDR3 consists of 13 residues. TCRdb passed the reads through MiXCR, listing each CDR3 protein once. The table has thousands of distinct CDR3 sequences, about 22% seen once. In this sample, this clonotype is large. Its target is not known. This clonotype originated in a human donor with sarcoidosis (Löfgren's syndrome or another form), or a control subject (not recorded which). The J gene is TRBJ1-2, the V gene TRBV7-2; D possibly corresponds to TRBD1 (5 bases). The specimen sequenced was CD4+ T cells from bronchoalveolar lavage. The CDR3 spells CASSLGVNYGYTF. The CDR3, as DNA: TGTGCCAGCAGCTTGGGGGTAAACTATGGCTACACCTTC. The full variable domain, with the rest looked up from reference TRBV7-2 and TRBJ1-2, is GAGVSQSPSNKVTEKGKDVELRCDPISGHTALYWYRQSLGQGLEFLIYFQGNSAPDKSGLPSDRFSAERTGGSVSTLTIQRTQQEDSAVYLCASSLGVNYGYTFGSGTRLTVV.